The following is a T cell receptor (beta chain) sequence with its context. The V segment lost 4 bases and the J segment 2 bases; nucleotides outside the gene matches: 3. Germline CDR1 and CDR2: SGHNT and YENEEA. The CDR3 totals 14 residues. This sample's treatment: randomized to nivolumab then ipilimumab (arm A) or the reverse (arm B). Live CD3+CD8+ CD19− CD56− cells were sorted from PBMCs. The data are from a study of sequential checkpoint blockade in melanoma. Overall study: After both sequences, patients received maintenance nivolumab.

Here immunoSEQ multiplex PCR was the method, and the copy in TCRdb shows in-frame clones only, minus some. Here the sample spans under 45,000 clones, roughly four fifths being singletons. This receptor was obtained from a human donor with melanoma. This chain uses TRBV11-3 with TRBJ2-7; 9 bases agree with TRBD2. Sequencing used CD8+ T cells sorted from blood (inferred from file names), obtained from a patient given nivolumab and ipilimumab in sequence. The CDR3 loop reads CASSWSSGTYEQYF. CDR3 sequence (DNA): TGTGCCAGCAGCTGGTCTAGCGGGACCTACGAGCAGTACTTC.